Below are 27 T cell receptor beta chains sequenced from a single sample in a study of shared clonotypes between healthy human individuals. TCRdb's copy holds only in-frame clones and misses some; the assay was immunoSEQ multiplex PCR. The profile shows about 660,000 clones, approximately 74% of them singletons. The specimen sequenced was memory CD4+ T cells sorted from blood. Indicated subset: CD45RA-negative fraction. The receptors were gathered from a woman aged 25-40 years in good health.

This rearrangement joins TRBV4-1 to TRBJ2-6; D perhaps matches TRBD1 (5 bases). V shed 1 base and J shed 5 bases, with 12 bases lying between them. CDR1 and CDR2 from the germline V gene are MGHRA and YSYEKL. This CDR3 spans 16 amino acids. CDR3 sequence (DNA): TGCGCCAGCAGCCAAGTAACAGGCCTCTGGGCCAACGTCCTGACTTTC. Translated, it gives CASSQVTGLWANVLTF.

This chain joins TRBV5-1 and TRBJ2-3; the match to TRBD2 covers 10 bases. After removal of 4 bases from V and 3 bases from J, the junction contained 11 bases not matched to a gene. CDR1 SGHRS and CDR2 YFSETQ come from the germline V gene. CDR3 length: 17 residues. CDR3 sequence reads: CASSPPLASGSTDTQYF. Written as DNA, the CDR3 is TGCGCCAGCAGCCCACCCCTAGCTAGCGGGAGTACAGATACGCAGTATTTT.

This sequence joins TRBV7-2 and TRBJ2-7; possible D gene TRBD1, 7 bases. CDR3 length: 14 residues. Trimming stripped 5 bases from V and 2 bases from J, with 13 bases between. CDR1 is SGHTA and CDR2 is FQGNSA in the germline V gene. CDR3 sequence reads: CASSPGDSPYEQYF. The CDR3 DNA is TGTGCCAGCAGCCCGGGGGACAGCCCCTACGAGCAGTACTTC. Looking up the rest from reference TRBV7-2 and TRBJ2-7 gives the full variable domain: GAGVSQSPSNKVTEKGKDVELRCDPISGHTALYWYRQSLGQGLEFLIYFQGNSAPDKSGLPSDRFSAERTGGSVSTLTIQRTQQEDSAVYLCASSPGDSPYEQYFGPGTRLTVT.

The chain carries TRBV10-2 and TRBJ1-2; a possible D gene is TRBD1 (6 bases). With 10 bases removed from V and 2 bases from J, the gap between germline ends came to 17 bases. The CDR3 has 14 residues. Germline CDR1 WSHSY, CDR2 SAAADI. Here the CDR3 DNA reads TGCGCCACCGGGCAGGGGAGGGCGAACTATGGCTACACCTTC. Protein sequence: CATGQGRANYGYTF.

With regard to this clone: One end of the junction varies from germline; a read error may be responsible. Within the sample, other DNA sequences also encode this same CDR3. The chain recombines TRBV5-1 with TRBJ2-2; D perhaps matches TRBD2 (5 bases). In germline, CDR1 is SGHRS, CDR2 YFSETQ. The CDR3 has 15 residues. The CDR3, as DNA: TGCGCTAGCAGCTTACGAGGGAGTGAGACCGGGGAGCTGTTTTTT. Protein sequence: CASSLRGSETGELFF. The full variable domain, completed using reference TRBV5-1 and TRBJ2-2, is KAGVTQTPRYLIKTRGQQVTLSCSPISGHRSVSWYQQTPGQGLQFLFEYFSETQRNKGNFPGRFSGRQFSNSRSEMNVSTLELGDSALYLCASSLRGSETGELFFGEGSRLTVL.

The chain carries TRBV6-5 and TRBJ2-2; TRBD2 matches 10 bases. The CDR3 has 14 amino acids. The germline V gene has CDR1 MNHEY and CDR2 SVGAGI. Trimming took 11 bases from V and 8 from J; bases not matched to a gene: 11. This chain's CDR3 is CASEVAGGVGELFF. The CDR3 DNA reads as TGTGCCTCCGAGGTAGCGGGAGGAGTTGGGGAGCTGTTTTTT.

V and J are TRBV5-4 and TRBJ2-5; possibly TRBD2 for D (5 bases). Trimming took 2 bases from V and 5 from J, leaving 10 bases between them. The CDR3 spans 13 residues. Germline V lookup: CDR1 SGHNT, CDR2 YYREEE (reference sequence). The CDR3 loop is CASSLASPETQYF. CDR3 DNA: TGTGCCAGCAGCTTAGCTAGCCCGGAGACCCAGTACTTC.

The gene calls are TRBV11-2 and TRBJ2-7, with 7 bases identical to TRBD1. Germline V lookup: CDR1 SGHAT, CDR2 FQNNGV. This CDR3 has 14 residues. CDR3 nucleotides: TGTGCAACCTCGAGGGGCCGACAGGGTAACGAGCAGTACTTC. Protein product: CATSRGRQGNEQYF.

This chain uses TRBV6-4 with TRBJ2-7, with 10 bases fitting TRBD1. Unmatched junction bases numbered 5, after V lost 6 bases and J lost 6 bases. The CDR3 is 13 residues long. CDR1 MRHNA and CDR2 SNTAGT come from the germline V gene. CDR3 protein: CASSRDRGSEQYF. The CDR3 DNA reads TGTGCCAGCAGCCGGGACAGGGGATCCGAGCAGTACTTC.

The chain is built from TRBV6-5 and TRBJ2-5; D remains ambiguous. Germline V CDR1 and CDR2: MNHEY, SVGAGI. V lost 0 bases to trimming and J lost 0 bases, with 11 bases between them. The CDR3 is 16 residues long. The CDR3 nucleotides are TGTGCCAGCAGTTACTCCTTCGCACATAACCAAGAGACCCAGTACTTC. As protein: CASSYSFAHNQETQYF.

The chain joins TRBV5-1 to TRBJ2-1, with 7 bases matching TRBD1. V lost 4 bases, J lost 7 bases, and 8 bases stayed unmatched. The CDR3 covers 14 residues. Germline V gene lookup returns CDR1 SGHRS and CDR2 YFSETQ. For the CDR3, the DNA is TGCGCCAGCAGCCCGGGACAGAGCTCTAATGAGCAGTTCTTC. Protein product: CASSPGQSSNEQFF. Combining the CDR3 with reference TRBV5-1 and TRBJ2-1 gives the whole variable domain KAGVTQTPRYLIKTRGQQVTLSCSPISGHRSVSWYQQTPGQGLQFLFEYFSETQRNKGNFPGRFSGRQFSNSRSEMNVSTLELGDSALYLCASSPGQSSNEQFFGPGTRLTVL.

The rearrangement joins TRBV2 to TRBJ2-2, with D possibly matching TRBD2 (5 bases). With 2 bases removed from V and 6 bases from J, the gap between germline ends came to 13 bases. Germline V CDR1 and CDR2: SNHLY, FYNNEI. CDR3 length: 15 amino acids. CDR3 nucleotide sequence: TGTGCCAGCAGTGAACTAGTAGGGAGCCCCGGGGAGCTGTTTTTT. Protein: CASSELVGSPGELFF.

The V and J genes are TRBV7-9 and TRBJ2-5; D remains unclear. The CDR3 is made up of 15 amino acids. V was cut by 1 base and J by 0 bases, with 9 bases left in between. Germline loops: CDR1 SEHNR, CDR2 FQNEAQ (reference sequence). In DNA form, the CDR3 reads TGTGCCAGCAGCTTAGGGCAGAAGTACCAAGAGACCCAGTACTTC. Its translation: CASSLGQKYQETQYF. Full variable domain (remainder filled in from reference TRBV7-9 and TRBJ2-5): DTGVSQNPRHKITKRGQNVTFRCDPISEHNRLYWYRQTLGQGPEFLTYFQNEAQLEKSRLLSDRFSAERPKGSFSTLEIQRTEQGDSAMYLCASSLGQKYQETQYFGPGTRLLVL.

As DNA, the CDR3 is TGCGCCAGCAGCTTGTCTAGCGGATACACAGATACGCAGTATTTT. Amino acid sequence: CASSLSSGYTDTQYF. The V gene is TRBV5-1, the J gene TRBJ2-3; 7 positions match TRBD2. The CDR3 totals 15 residues. The V gene's germline CDR1 is SGHRS and CDR2 YFSETQ. J was trimmed by 2 bases and V by 1 base; bases with no gene match: 4.

The V and J genes are TRBV18 and TRBJ2-2, with D possibly matching TRBD1 (7 bases). CDR3 length: 15 amino acids. V dropped 8 bases and J dropped 6 bases, with 19 bases sitting between them. CDR1 and CDR2 from the germline V gene are KGHSH and LQKENI. CDR3 residues: CASPRQGGAAGELFF. DNA for the CDR3: TGTGCCAGCCCACGCCAGGGGGGTGCGGCCGGGGAGCTGTTTTTT.

The genes are TRBV6-6 and TRBJ2-7; 10 nucleotides match TRBD1. Unmatched junction bases numbered 5, after V lost 4 bases and J lost 2 bases. This CDR3 is built from 15 residues. The germline gives CDR1 MNHNY, CDR2 SVGAGI (reference sequence). This CDR3 reads CASSLGQGNTYEQYF. CDR3 DNA: TGTGCCAGCAGTTTGGGACAGGGGAACACCTACGAGCAGTACTTC.

V is TRBV5-6 and J is TRBJ2-3; possible D gene TRBD1, 6 bases. The length of the CDR3 is 14 residues. CDR1 SGHDT and CDR2 YYEEEE come from the germline V gene. V shed 5 bases and J shed 2 bases, with 12 bases lying between them. Here the CDR3 reads CASSTQGNTDTQYF. The CDR3 DNA follows: TGTGCCAGCAGTACACAGGGTAACACAGATACGCAGTATTTT.

The rearrangement uses TRBV19 and TRBJ1-1; TRBD1 is a possible D gene (5 bases). Germline V lookup: CDR1 LNHDA, CDR2 SQIVND (reference sequence). CDR3 length: 13 amino acids. The V end was cut by 1 base, the J end by 8 bases, with 11 bases between. CDR3 sequence (DNA): TGTGCCAGTAGTATAGCTCGAGGGGAGGAAGCTTTCTTT. Protein sequence: CASSIARGEEAFF. Full variable domain (remainder filled in from reference TRBV19 and TRBJ1-1): DGGITQSPKYLFRKEGQNVTLSCEQNLNHDAMYWYRQDPGQGLRLIYYSQIVNDFQKGDIAEGYSVSREKKESFPLTVTSAQKNPTAFYLCASSIARGEEAFFGQGTRLTVV.

This rearrangement joins TRBV19 to TRBJ1-2, with D perhaps matching TRBD1 (5 bases). V lost 3 bases and J lost 4, with 12 bases in between. This CDR3 comprises 14 residues. Germline CDR1 LNHDA, CDR2 SQIVND (reference sequence). CDR3 in amino acids: CASSIVQGFYGYTF. DNA for the CDR3: TGTGCCAGTAGTATTGTCCAGGGTTTCTATGGCTACACCTTC.

The chain employs TRBV18 and TRBJ1-5, with TRBD1 identical over 9 bases. Germline CDR1 KGHSH, CDR2 LQKENI. CDR3 length: 16 residues. Germline trimming cut 4 bases from V and 7 bases from J; bases unmatched to any gene: 11. The CDR3 here is CASSQPGQGTPQPQHF. CDR3 in DNA: TGTGCCAGCTCACAACCGGGACAGGGTACGCCACAGCCCCAGCATTTT.

The rearrangement links TRBV28 to TRBJ2-7; the D gene is possibly TRBD1 (5 bases). This CDR3 is built from 11 residues. Germline lookup yields CDR1 MDHEN and CDR2 SYDVKM. Trimming stripped 11 bases from V and 2 bases from J, with 10 bases between. The CDR3 nucleotides read TGTGCCTGGGGCAGACCCTACGAGCAGTACTTC. It translates to CAWGRPYEQYF.

The J gene is TRBJ2-3, the V gene TRBV7-2; TRBD2 agrees at 13 bases. This CDR3 region has 18 residues. From germline, CDR1 is SGHTA and CDR2 FQGNSA. The V segment lost 1 base and the J segment 4 bases; nucleotides outside the gene matches: 8. The CDR3 bases are TGTGCCAGCAGCTTAGGCCGGACTAGCGGGAGCGCGGCAGATACGCAGTATTTT. Its translation is CASSLGRTSGSAADTQYF.

The chain combines TRBV30 with TRBJ2-2; no clear D gene. The CDR3 is 12 amino acids. Germline-derived CDR1 and CDR2 are GTSNPN and SVGIG (reference sequence). The V end lost 7 bases, the J end lost 5 bases, and 11 bases lay between the germline ends. As DNA, the CDR3 is TGTGCCTCCCAAGGGCGGACCGGGGAGCTGTTTTTT. Its protein product is CASQGRTGELFF.

V usage is TRBV15 and J usage is TRBJ2-7, with TRBD1 identical over 9 bases. Unmatched junction bases numbered 6, after V lost 1 base and J lost 5 bases. Looked up from germline, CDR1 is LNHNV and CDR2 is YYDKDF (reference sequence). The CDR3 runs 15 residues. CDR3 coding DNA: TGTGCCACCAGCAGAGCCGGGACAGGGTTTAACGAGCAGTACTTC. Protein sequence: CATSRAGTGFNEQYF.

The chain employs TRBV27 and TRBJ2-7, with TRBD2 matching 11 bases. Germline V gene lookup returns CDR1 MNHEY and CDR2 SMNVEV (reference sequence). V was clipped by 3 bases and J by 5 bases; unmatched bases: 12. This CDR3 region has 17 residues. CDR3 loop: CASSLVGLTSGKDEQYF. Here the CDR3 DNA reads TGTGCCAGCAGTTTGGTCGGCCTGACTAGCGGGAAGGACGAGCAGTACTTC.

The chain couples TRBV27 to TRBJ1-6, with TRBD1 matching over 9 bases. Germline-derived CDR1 and CDR2 are MNHEY and SMNVEV (reference sequence). V dropped 4 bases and J dropped 6; count of bases not matched to a gene: 4. The CDR3 sequence is 15 residues long. The CDR3 DNA sequence: TGTGCCAGCAGTTCACGGGACAGGGCTAATTCACCCCTCCACTTT. Translated: CASSSRDRANSPLHF.

V usage is TRBV5-6 and J usage is TRBJ2-7, with 10 bases matching TRBD1. This CDR3 spans 14 amino acids. The V gene's germline CDR1 is SGHDT and CDR2 YYEEEE. Trimming took 2 bases from V and 4 from J; bases not matched to a gene: 3. Here the CDR3 reads CASSFGQGGYEQYF. The DNA of the CDR3 is TGTGCCAGCAGCTTCGGACAGGGGGGGTACGAGCAGTACTTC.